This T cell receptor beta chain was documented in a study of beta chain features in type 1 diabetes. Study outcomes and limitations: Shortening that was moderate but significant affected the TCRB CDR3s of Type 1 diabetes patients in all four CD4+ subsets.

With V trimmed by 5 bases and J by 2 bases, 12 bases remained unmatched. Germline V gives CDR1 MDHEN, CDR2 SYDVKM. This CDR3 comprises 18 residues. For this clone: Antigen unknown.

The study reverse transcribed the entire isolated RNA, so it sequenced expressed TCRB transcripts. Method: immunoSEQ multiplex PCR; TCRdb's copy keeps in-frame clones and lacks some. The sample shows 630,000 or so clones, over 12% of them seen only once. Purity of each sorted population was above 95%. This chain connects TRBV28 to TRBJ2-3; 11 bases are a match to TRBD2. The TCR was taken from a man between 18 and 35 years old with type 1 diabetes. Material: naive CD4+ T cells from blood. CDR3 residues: CASSPLSLAGGPTDTQYF. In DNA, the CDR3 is TGTGCCAGCAGTCCCCTTTCCCTAGCGGGGGGCCCCACAGATACGCAGTATTTT.